Listed here are 23 T cell receptor beta chains from one sample, sequenced in a study of T cells after yellow fever vaccination. TCRdb re-called the 5' RACE reads through MiXCR, storing one row per CDR3 protein. The data contain 310,000 or so distinct CDR3 sequences, around 6.8% of them seen just once; the ten biggest clones take up roughly 19%. The sequencing used PBMCs, collected 45 days after the first yellow fever vaccination. The source is a man aged 18 to 30 who received the YFV17D yellow fever vaccine.

This clonotype has just a few counts. The chain couples TRBV7-2 to TRBJ2-3, with D perhaps TRBD1 (6 bases). Per the germline V gene, CDR1 is SGHTA and CDR2 is FQGNSA. V was shortened by 2 bases and J by 9 bases, with 12 bases between the two germline ends. This CDR3 is 13 amino acids long. The CDR3 here is CASSLYYRGTQYF. CDR3 nucleotides: TGTGCCAGCAGCTTATATTATAGGGGGACGCAGTATTTT.

This clonotype was recorded many times. V gene TRBV6-1 combines with J gene TRBJ2-3, with 12 positions matching TRBD2. Germline trimming cut 6 bases from V and 0 bases from J; bases unmatched to any gene: 4. Germline V CDR1 and CDR2: MNHNS, SASEGT. The length of the CDR3 is 16 residues. The DNA of the CDR3 is TGTGCCAGCAGCGGACTAGCGGGAACTAGCACAGATACGCAGTATTTT. Translation gives CASSGLAGTSTDTQYF.

At least ten counts were recorded for this clonotype. V gene TRBV7-2 combines with J gene TRBJ2-1; unclear D gene. This CDR3 has 8 amino acids. The germline gives CDR1 SGHTA, CDR2 FQGNSA. In DNA form, the CDR3 reads TGTGGGGACAATGAGCAGTTCTTC. This codes for CGDNEQFF.

The rearrangement uses TRBV23-1 and TRBJ2-6, with no clear D. TRBV23-1 is annotated as an ORF whose role is uncertain. The length of the CDR3 is 16 residues. Between the trimmed V and J ends, which lost 6 bases and 0 bases, there was a span of 12 bases. CDR3 bases: TGCGCCAGCAGGCAGTCGACGCGCTCTGGGGCCAACGTCCTGACTTTC. Translated: CASRQSTRSGANVLTF.

The rearrangement uses TRBV29-1 and TRBJ2-5; the D gene could be TRBD1 or TRBD2 (5 bases each). The CDR3 spans 13 residues. Germline values: CDR1 SQVTM, CDR2 ANQGSEA. V dropped 3 bases and J dropped 0 bases, with 8 bases sitting between them. The CDR3 loop is CSVDRENQETQYF. CDR3 in DNA: TGCAGCGTTGACAGGGAGAACCAAGAGACCCAGTACTTC.

The V call is TRBV5-1, the J call TRBJ2-5; no clear D. Germline V CDR1 and CDR2: SGHRS, YFSETQ. CDR3 length: 15 amino acids. V lost 0 bases, J lost 4 bases, and 13 bases lay in between. The CDR3 nucleotides read TGCGCCAGCAGCTTGGTATTAGGGCCGGGAGAGACCCAGTACTTC. It specifies CASSLVLGPGETQYF.

The V and J genes are TRBV24-1 and TRBJ1-1; 7 positions match TRBD1. With V trimmed by 8 bases and J by 11 bases, 13 bases remained unmatched. This CDR3 is built from 13 residues. Per the germline V gene, CDR1 is KGHDR and CDR2 is SFDVKD. CDR3 residues: CATTNRQGGLAFF. CDR3 coding DNA: TGTGCCACCACGAATAGACAGGGCGGGTTGGCTTTCTTT.

The chain recombines TRBV13 with TRBJ2-2, with a weak D call TRBD1 (6 bases). Germline V gene data show CDR1 as PRHDT and CDR2 as FYEKMQ (reference sequence). V gave up 6 bases and J gave up 4 bases, with 9 bases separating them. This CDR3 comprises 13 residues. The CDR3 nucleotides are TGTGCCAGCAGAGAGGGGGTCACCGGGGAGCTGTTTTTT. Translation: CASREGVTGELFF.

This clonotype was detected a few times. This chain connects TRBV30 to TRBJ2-5, with 7 bases matching TRBD2. V dropped 0 bases and J dropped 7; count of bases not matched to a gene: 11. This CDR3 has 15 residues. Germline CDR1 is GTSNPN and CDR2 is SVGIG (reference sequence). The CDR3 DNA reads as TGTGCCTGGAGTGTCCTCCGCGGGGGTGGTGGGACCCAGTACTTC. Translation gives CAWSVLRGGGGTQYF.

This clonotype was found many times. The chain carries TRBV5-5 and TRBJ2-3; 7 nucleotides line up with TRBD2. V gave up 5 bases and J gave up 6 bases; unmatched junction bases: 3. Germline V lookup: CDR1 SGHKS, CDR2 YYEKEE (reference sequence). CDR3 length equals 12 residues. CDR3 bases: TGTGCCAGCAGGTTGCGGGGGGATACGCAGTATTTT. Its translation is CASRLRGDTQYF.

A few counts support this clonotype. The J gene is TRBJ2-1, the V gene TRBV20-1, with D tentatively TRBD1 or TRBD2 (5 bases each). Looked up from germline, CDR1 is DFQATT and CDR2 is SNEGSKA (reference sequence). The CDR3 contains 15 residues. Trimming left V 1 base short and J 9 bases short, with 19 bases between. The CDR3: CSARVSGRGDREQFF. CDR3 sequence (DNA): TGCAGTGCTAGAGTGTCGGGACGTGGGGACCGTGAGCAGTTCTTC.

This clonotype was counted between two and nine times. The V and J genes are TRBV10-2 and TRBJ2-2; 8 bases match TRBD1. The length of the CDR3 is 15 residues. Germline values: CDR1 WSHSY, CDR2 SAAADI. Losses at the gene ends were 4 bases for V and 6 bases for J; bases not matched to a gene: 7. The CDR3 protein is CASSVRTGRSGELFF. The DNA for the CDR3 is TGCGCCAGCAGTGTTCGGACAGGGAGATCCGGGGAGCTGTTTTTT.

The table lists this clonotype with a few counts. A junction end diverges from the germline sequence, so it may reflect a read error. The rearrangement joins TRBV28 to TRBJ2-7, with D perhaps matching TRBD1 or TRBD2 (5 bases each). The germline gives CDR1 MDHEN, CDR2 SYDVKM. The CDR3 is 14 residues long. CDR3 sequence (DNA): TGTGCCAGCAGTCCCTCCCGGGGCTTCTACGAGCAGTACTTT. Protein sequence: CASSPSRGFYEQYF. The full variable domain, rest sourced from reference TRBV28 and TRBJ2-7, is DVKVTQSSRYLVKRTGEKVFLECVQDMDHENMFWYRQDPGLGLRLIYFSYDVKMKEKGDIPEGYSVSREKKERFSLILESASTNQTSMYLCASSPSRGFYEQYFGPGTRLTVT.

The V gene is TRBV4-3, the J gene TRBJ2-2; 10 positions match TRBD2. J was trimmed by 7 bases and V by 3 bases; bases with no gene match: 11. This CDR3 is built from 17 residues. Germline V gene lookup returns CDR1 LGHNA and CDR2 YSLEER. CDR3 residues: CASSQGGAGGQVGELFF. The CDR3 bases are TGCGCCAGCAGCCAGGGGGGAGCGGGGGGGCAAGTCGGGGAGCTGTTTTTT.

This clonotype has ten or more counts. V gene TRBV4-3 combines with J gene TRBJ1-1; no clear D gene. Germline V lookup: CDR1 LGHNA, CDR2 YSLEER. Deletions cut 0 bases from V and 11 bases from J, with 16 bases between. This CDR3 comprises 14 residues. The CDR3 DNA reads TGCGCCAGCAGCCAAGATGGAACCTCTTATGGGGCTTTCTTT. Amino acids: CASSQDGTSYGAFF.

This chain connects TRBV6-6 to TRBJ1-5; no clear D. The length of the CDR3 is 12 residues. Germline values: CDR1 MNHNY, CDR2 SVGAGI (reference sequence). V lost 6 bases and J 6 bases, leaving 9 bases between the germline ends. CDR3 DNA: TGTGCCAGCAGAGACCACGCTCAGCCCCAGCATTTT. Amino acids: CASRDHAQPQHF.

Here the CDR3 DNA reads TGTGCCATCAGTGGACCCGGAGGGCGCGAGCAGTACTTC. As protein: CAISGPGGREQYF. V usage is TRBV10-3 and J usage is TRBJ2-7, with TRBD2 as a possible D gene (6 bases). The CDR3 runs 13 residues. Germline CDR1 ENHRY, CDR2 SYGVKD. V was cut by 4 bases and J by 6 bases, with 13 bases left in between.

This chain connects TRBV20-1 to TRBJ1-1; 7 positions agree with TRBD1. Germline trimming cut 5 bases from V and 3 bases from J; bases unmatched to any gene: 6. Germline-derived CDR1 and CDR2 are DFQATT and SNEGSKA (reference sequence). The CDR3 extends over 13 amino acids. CDR3 in DNA: TGCAGTGCTGGGAAGGGGGCTTACACTGAAGCTTTCTTT. This sequence encodes CSAGKGAYTEAFF.

This clonotype was seen a few times. The J gene is TRBJ2-7, the V gene TRBV24-1; possibly TRBD1 or TRBD2 for D (5 bases each). Trimming removed 5 bases from V and 5 bases from J, with 18 bases in between. The CDR3 runs 15 residues. CDR1 KGHDR and CDR2 SFDVKD come from the germline V gene. CDR3 region: CATSVPLPRGHEQYV. The CDR3 DNA is TGTGCCACCAGTGTCCCGCTACCCCGGGGCCACGAGCAGTACGTC.

This clonotype showed up many times. The chain is built from TRBV20-1 and TRBJ2-3, with D perhaps matching TRBD1 (5 bases). V dropped 6 bases and J dropped 5 bases, with 12 bases sitting between them. Germline V lookup: CDR1 DFQATT, CDR2 SNEGSKA (reference sequence). The CDR3 has 12 amino acids. CDR3 sequence (DNA): TGCAGTGCGATAAATCAGGGAGATACGCAGTATTTT. Translation gives CSAINQGDTQYF.

This clonotype was detected a few times. This chain uses TRBV20-1 with TRBJ2-5; 8 positions agree with TRBD1. The germline CDR1 and CDR2 sequences are DFQATT and SNEGSKA (reference sequence). J lost 5 bases, V lost 6 bases, and 11 bases had no gene match. The CDR3 consists of 14 residues. CDR3 nucleotide sequence: TGCAGTGCGGGGTTTGGACAGGGTTTGGAGACCCAGTACTTC. This sequence encodes CSAGFGQGLETQYF.

The table lists this clonotype with a few counts. The chain carries TRBV10-3 and TRBJ2-5, with a possible D match to TRBD1 (5 bases). Germline V gene lookup returns CDR1 ENHRY and CDR2 SYGVKD. This CDR3 comprises 13 residues. V was clipped by 1 base and J by 4 bases, with 7 bases between them. The CDR3 region has the DNA TGTGCCATCAGTGAGTACCAGGGAGAGACCCAGTACTTC. The encoded protein is CAISEYQGETQYF.

The gene calls are TRBV25-1 and TRBJ1-2; D is ambiguous. This CDR3 is 15 amino acids long. The germline gives CDR1 MGHDK, CDR2 SYGVNS. V was clipped by 3 bases and J by 4 bases, with 15 bases between them. The DNA for the CDR3 is TGTGCCAGCAGTGACCACCCGGCAGAATCCTATGGCTACACCTTC. It specifies CASSDHPAESYGYTF.